The T cell receptor (beta chain) described here comes from a study of blood T cell repertoires in COVID-19 (TCRdb year 2020). Concerning the study at large: Samples from collaborators originated in the United States, Italy and Spain and spanned both the acute and convalescent phases of COVID-19. The dataset comprised deeply sampled blood TCRbeta repertoires from subjects exposed to, actively infected with, or recovered from COVID-19. The samples were drawn from the first 160 participants of the ongoing ImmuneRACE study and from roughly 1,300 subjects provided by 6 global collaborators. Sample metadata almost always included a de-identified subject ID, COVID-19 status, age in years and sex. Where available, HLA class I and class II types were obtained from metadata supplied by the sample provider rather than from assay-based typing. The prospective study material was composed of cDNA or gDNA derived from T cells, B-cell-depleted T cells, or PBMCs. A freely available public database, intended as a resource for researchers studying the immune response to SARS-CoV-2, is where the repertoires were released. Points the paper makes about the study in general: The quantity of clinical and demographic metadata differed by source and by participant and was supplied without curation.

The immunoSEQ Assay, a bias-controlled multiplex PCR, was used to amplify TCRbeta CDR3 regions from genomic DNA. The authors' pipeline ran thus. Nucleated cell counts per sample were estimated from amplification of reference gene primers within the assay. To quantify the absolute abundance of each unique TCRbeta CDR3 rearrangement, sequence reads were collapsed and filtered. For each sample, productive Simpson clonality was calculated as the square root of Simpson's diversity index across productive rearrangements. TCRdb mirrors the immuneACCESS table, restricted to in-frame sequences. Some clones are absent from its copies; in checked studies, under half trace to an unresolved V gene, and the reason for the others is unknown. V and J calls and clone size come straight from that table; D and trimming were deduced from the DNA. The sample includes about 52,000 clones, with about 90% observed a single time. The ten largest clonotypes hold approximately 15% of the sample.

Collaborating institutions collected whole blood in K2EDTA tubes following their own protocols. For TCRbeta analysis, collaborators shipped samples in one of three forms: frozen whole blood, isolated PBMCs, or DNA extracted from either of those sample types. This clone was counted between two and nine times. Its antigen specificity is not known. Within one base of it there is no much larger clone, and no base qualities were kept. V was cut back by 0 bases and J by 8 bases, leaving a gap of 11 bases between them. From a lookup of the germline V gene, CDR1 and CDR2 are SGHRS and YFSETQ. Including the terminal cysteine and phenylalanine, the CDR3 comprises 13 residues. Only the CDR3 DNA stays, 39 bases, in frame from base 1.

This receptor chain uses TRBV5-1 and TRBJ1-2, with an unclear D gene assignment. The TCR originated in a human donor with active COVID-19. The donor label of this sample is uncertain. The sample taken for sequencing was peripheral blood. The CDR3 region reads CASSLGQESGYTF. The nucleotide sequence is given as TGCGCCAGCAGCTTGGGGCAGGAAAGCGGCTACACCTTC.